The sample holds one count of the clone carrying this TCR beta chain. These data belong to a study of blood T cell repertoires in COVID-19. Study-level information: T cells, B-cell-depleted T cells, or PBMCs supplied cDNA or gDNA.

Original analysis: Counts of nucleated cells, estimated from reference gene primer amplification, were obtained. Assay: immunoSEQ multiplex PCR; the TCRdb copy retains only in-frame clones and omits some. That table furnishes V, J and clone size, whereas the DNA furnished D and trimming. The repertoire holds 90,000 to 120,000 clones, with just over 90% as singletons. The sequencing input was peripheral blood. The sequence derives from a woman aged 25 to 45 with acute or convalescent COVID-19.

The CDR3 region is CASSVQLAGASGELFF. The CDR3 region has the DNA TGTGCCAGCAGCGTACAACTAGCGGGAGCCTCCGGGGAGCTGTTTTTT. The V and J genes are TRBV5-4 and TRBJ2-2, with TRBD2 matching over 11 bases. V shed 4 bases and J 6 bases; nucleotides not matched to a gene: 8. The CDR3 is made up of 16 amino acids. Germline V lookup: CDR1 SGHNT, CDR2 YYREEE (reference sequence).